This T cell receptor (beta chain) was identified in a study of cytomegalovirus exposure and HLA in healthy donors. Across the whole study: There were 100 million to 130 million unique TCR beta sequences, drawn from roughly 200 million T cells, in an earlier analysis.

The germline V gene has CDR1 MDHEN and CDR2 SYDVKM. The CDR3 spans 18 residues. Between the trimmed V and J ends, which lost 7 bases and 1 base, there was a span of 22 bases. This clone turned up a few times. Antigen: not known. Study results and caveats: In a later analysis, about 17,000 TCR beta sequences were associated with HLA alleles at 0.05 false discovery rate. Most sequenced TCRs were rare (though some public TCRs occurred in many donors). Around 160 TCR beta chains were listed as cytomegalovirus-associated.

It was with 60 Vbeta and 13 Jbeta primers that the PCR ran. Profiling relied on immunoSEQ multiplex PCR, and the TCRdb table lists in-frame clones only, not all of them. This sample has some 98,000 clones, with approximately 9% found just once. Sequenced input: PBMCs. The J gene is TRBJ2-2, the V gene TRBV28; D is possibly TRBD1 (6 bases). This clonotype was obtained from a man aged 50-59 years in good health and CMV-seropositive. CDR3 sequence reads: CASTPYFQGSRNTGELFF. Written as DNA, the CDR3 is TGTGCCAGCACCCCTTATTTCCAGGGGAGCCGGAACACCGGGGAGCTGTTTTTT.